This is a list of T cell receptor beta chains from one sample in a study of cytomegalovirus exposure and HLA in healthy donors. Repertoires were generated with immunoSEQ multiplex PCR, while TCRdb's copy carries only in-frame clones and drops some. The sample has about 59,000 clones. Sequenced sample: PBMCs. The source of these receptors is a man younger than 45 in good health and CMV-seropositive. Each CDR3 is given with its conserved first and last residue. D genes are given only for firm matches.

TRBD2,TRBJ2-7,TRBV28,TGTGCCAGCAGTTTTGGTAAGGTCACTAGCGGCGAGCAGTACTTC,CASSFGKVTSGEQYF
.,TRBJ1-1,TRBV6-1,TGTGCCAGCAGTGACGGTCCCGGGACTGAAGCTTTCTTT,CASSDGPGTEAFF
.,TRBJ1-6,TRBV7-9,TGTGCCAGCAGCCGTGGCGGGGAGGGTTATAATTCACCCCTCCACTTT,CASSRGGEGYNSPLHF
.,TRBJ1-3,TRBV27,TGTGCCAGCAGTTTGAGAGGGCCCTCTGGAAACACCATATATTTT,CASSLRGPSGNTIYF
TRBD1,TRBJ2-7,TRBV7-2,TGTGCCAGCAGCTTAGGGGCCGCGACAGGGGAAGGCGAGCAGTACTTC,CASSLGAATGEGEQYF
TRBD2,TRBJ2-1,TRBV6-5,TGTGCCAGTGGACTAGCGGGGGTCCTATACAATGAGCAGTTCTTC,CASGLAGVLYNEQFF
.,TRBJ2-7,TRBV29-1,TGCAGCGGGCGTCGGGGGTACGGGGAGCAGTACTTC,CSGRRGYGEQYF
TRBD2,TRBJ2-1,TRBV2,TGTGCCTCCCGGGGTGGGGGGGGGACCTACAATGAGCAGTTCTTC,CASRGGGGTYNEQFF
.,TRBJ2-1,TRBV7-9,TGTGCCAGCAGTCAGGGGGGATACAATGAGCAGTTCTTC,CASSQGGYNEQFF
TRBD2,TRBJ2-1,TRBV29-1,TGCAGCTCTAGCGGGAGCGACAATGAGCAGTTCTTC,CSSSGSDNEQFF
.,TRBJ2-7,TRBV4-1,TGCGCCAGCAGCCTATTGACACACCAGGAATCCTACGAGCAGTACTTC,CASSLLTHQESYEQYF